Each of the 12 T cell receptor beta chains below was sequenced from the same sample in a study of blood T cell repertoires in COVID-19. Data came from immunoSEQ multiplex PCR; TCRdb stores just in-frame clones and leaves some out. The table lists fewer than 250,000 clones, roughly 86% of them singletons, with 3% in the top ten. Sequencing was performed on peripheral blood. Receptor source: a man between 60 and 70 years old with acute or convalescent COVID-19.

This clone was detected only a few times. The chain carries TRBV6-2 or TRBV6-3 and TRBJ1-2, with 7 bases fitting TRBD1. Germline CDR1 MNHEY, CDR2 SVGEGT. The J segment lost 8 bases and the V segment lost 5 bases, leaving 8 bases of the junction unmatched. The CDR3 runs to 13 residues. In nucleotides, the CDR3 is TGTGCCAGCAGTCTCGGACGACAGGGAGGCTACACCTTC. Encoded protein: CASSLGRQGGYTF.

V gene TRBV5-1 combines with J gene TRBJ1-5; D ambiguous. CDR3 length equals 15 residues. Between the trimmed V and J ends, which lost 0 bases and 0 bases, there was a span of 7 bases. Germline V gene sequence: CDR1 SGHRS, CDR2 YFSETQ. Here the CDR3 DNA reads TGCGCCAGCAGCTTGGGAGGTTATAGCAATCAGCCCCAGCATTTT. It translates to CASSLGGYSNQPQHF.

The chain couples TRBV10-1 to TRBJ2-7, with D unclear. Per the germline V gene, CDR1 is WNHNN and CDR2 is SYGVQD (reference sequence). CDR3 length: 13 amino acids. The germline V and J ends were trimmed by 7 bases and 1 base, with 11 bases remaining between them. This chain's CDR3 is CASTEILSYEQYF. In DNA, the CDR3 is TGCGCCAGCACCGAGATACTTTCCTACGAGCAGTACTTC.

The rearrangement joins TRBV7-2 to TRBJ1-1, with a weak D call TRBD1 (5 bases). The V and J ends lost 5 bases and 7 bases respectively, with 26 bases between them. CDR1 is SGHTA and CDR2 is FQGNSA in the germline V gene. The CDR3 is 17 amino acids. The CDR3 loop reads CASSPASWGGGRGEAFF. As DNA, the CDR3 is TGTGCCAGCAGCCCGGCATCCTGGGGGGGAGGGAGAGGTGAAGCTTTCTTT.

The chain employs TRBV7-9 and TRBJ1-1; D unresolved. Germline CDR1 SEHNR, CDR2 FQNEAQ (reference sequence). V was shortened by 0 bases and J by 1 base, with 15 bases between the two germline ends. CDR3 size: 17 residues. The chain's CDR3 is CASSLAKAVRGNTEAFF. DNA for the CDR3: TGTGCCAGCAGCTTAGCGAAGGCGGTCCGGGGGAACACTGAAGCTTTCTTT.

The gene calls are TRBV5-1 and TRBJ2-7; no definite D call. The germline V gene has CDR1 SGHRS and CDR2 YFSETQ. The CDR3 totals 12 residues. V lost 1 base to trimming and J lost 3 bases, with 5 bases between them. Here the CDR3 DNA reads TGCGCCAGCAGCTTGAACGGCTACGAGCAGTACTTC. Protein product: CASSLNGYEQYF.

There are a few counts of this clone. This chain connects TRBV10-1 to TRBJ2-7; D might be TRBD1 (6 bases). Looked up from germline, CDR1 is WNHNN and CDR2 is SYGVQD (reference sequence). The ends were cut back, 5 bases at V and 5 bases at J, with 16 bases in the middle. There are 14 residues in the CDR3. The CDR3 loop is CASSRNRVSDEQYF. CDR3 DNA: TGCGCCAGCAGTCGTAACAGGGTTTCCGACGAGCAGTACTTC.

The V and J genes are TRBV12-3 or TRBV12-4 and TRBJ2-3; 8 bases agree with TRBD2. The CDR3 is 13 amino acids. V lost 6 bases, J lost 6 bases, and 5 bases stayed unmatched. The CDR3 DNA is TGTGCCAGCAGAGGGACTAGTGGTGATACGCAGTATTTT. This codes for CASRGTSGDTQYF.

The chain joins TRBV4-3 to TRBJ2-3; TRBD2 matches 12 bases. CDR3 size: 16 residues. The ends lost 4 bases at V and 1 base at J; junction bases unmatched: 3. Germline loops: CDR1 LGHNA, CDR2 YSLEER. CDR3 region: CASSPRTSGGTDTQYF. The CDR3 nucleotides read TGCGCCAGCAGCCCAAGGACTAGCGGGGGCACAGATACGCAGTATTTT.

This rearrangement joins TRBV18 to TRBJ2-3; D may be TRBD2 (6 bases). Between the trimmed V and J ends, which lost 6 bases and 3 bases, there was a span of 10 bases. The germline gives CDR1 KGHSH, CDR2 LQKENI. The CDR3 consists of 13 residues. The CDR3 sequence is CASSGDSTDTQYF. CDR3 nucleotides: TGTGCCAGCTCCGGGGACTCGACAGATACGCAGTATTTT.

The CDR3 protein is CASSLGAGFDNEQFF. For the CDR3, the DNA is TGTGCCAGCAGCTTAGGTGCAGGCTTTGACAATGAGCAGTTCTTC. The rearrangement uses TRBV11-2 and TRBJ2-1; D is uncertain. The V end lost 1 base, the J end lost 5 bases, and 12 bases lay between the germline ends. The CDR3 is 15 residues long. The germline V gene encodes CDR1 SGHAT and CDR2 FQNNGV.

The chain uses TRBV6-5 and TRBJ2-1; 12 positions agree with TRBD1. The V gene's germline CDR1 is MNHEY and CDR2 SVGAGI. With V trimmed by 8 bases and J by 9 bases, 11 bases remained unmatched. CDR3 length equals 15 residues. CDR3 coding DNA: TGTGCCAGCTCGTCAAGGGACAGGGGGCTGGGTGAGCAGTTCTTC. Translating gives CASSSRDRGLGEQFF.